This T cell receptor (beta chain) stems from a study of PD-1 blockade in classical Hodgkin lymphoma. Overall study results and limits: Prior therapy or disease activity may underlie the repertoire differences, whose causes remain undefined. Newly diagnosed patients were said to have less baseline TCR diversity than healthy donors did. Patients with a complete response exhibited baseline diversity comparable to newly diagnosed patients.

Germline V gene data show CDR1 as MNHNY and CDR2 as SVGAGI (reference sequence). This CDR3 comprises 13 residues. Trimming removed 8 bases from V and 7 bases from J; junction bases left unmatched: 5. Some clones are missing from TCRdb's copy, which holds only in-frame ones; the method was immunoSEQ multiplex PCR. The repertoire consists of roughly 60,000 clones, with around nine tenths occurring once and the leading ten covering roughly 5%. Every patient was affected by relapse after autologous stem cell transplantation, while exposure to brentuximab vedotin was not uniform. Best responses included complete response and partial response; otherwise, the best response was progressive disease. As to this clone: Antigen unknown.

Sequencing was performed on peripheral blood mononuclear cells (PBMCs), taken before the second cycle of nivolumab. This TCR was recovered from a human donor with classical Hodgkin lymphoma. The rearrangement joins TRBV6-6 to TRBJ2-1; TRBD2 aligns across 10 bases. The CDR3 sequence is CASCSGGWNEQFF. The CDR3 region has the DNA TGTGCCAGCTGTAGCGGGGGGTGGAATGAGCAGTTCTTC.